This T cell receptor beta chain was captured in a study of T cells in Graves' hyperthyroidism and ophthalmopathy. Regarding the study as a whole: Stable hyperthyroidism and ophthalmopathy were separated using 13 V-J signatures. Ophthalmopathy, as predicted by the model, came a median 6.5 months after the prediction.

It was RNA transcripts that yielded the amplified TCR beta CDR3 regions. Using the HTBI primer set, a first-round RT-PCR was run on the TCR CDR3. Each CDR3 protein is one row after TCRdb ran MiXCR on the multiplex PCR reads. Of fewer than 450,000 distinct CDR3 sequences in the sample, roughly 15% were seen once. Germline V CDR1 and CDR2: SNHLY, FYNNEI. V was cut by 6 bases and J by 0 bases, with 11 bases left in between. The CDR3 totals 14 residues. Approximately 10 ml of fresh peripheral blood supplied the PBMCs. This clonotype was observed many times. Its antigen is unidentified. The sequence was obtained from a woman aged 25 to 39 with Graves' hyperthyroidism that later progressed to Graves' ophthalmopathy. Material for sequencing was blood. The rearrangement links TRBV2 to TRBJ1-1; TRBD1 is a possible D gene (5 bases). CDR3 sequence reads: CASRQTVMNTEAFF. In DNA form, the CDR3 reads TGTGCCAGCAGACAGACAGTGATGAACACTGAAGCTTTCTTT.